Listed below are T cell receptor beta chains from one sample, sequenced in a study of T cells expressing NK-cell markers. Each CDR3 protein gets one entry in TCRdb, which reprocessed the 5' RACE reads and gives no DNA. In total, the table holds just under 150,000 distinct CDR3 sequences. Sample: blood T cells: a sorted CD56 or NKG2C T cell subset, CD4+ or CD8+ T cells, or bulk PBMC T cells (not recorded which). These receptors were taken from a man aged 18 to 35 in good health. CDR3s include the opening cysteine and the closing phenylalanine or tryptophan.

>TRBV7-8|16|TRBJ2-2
CASSPIAGASTGELFF
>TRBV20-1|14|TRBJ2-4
CSARESDSKHIQYF
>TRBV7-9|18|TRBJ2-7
CASSLSVNRGQGLSEQYF
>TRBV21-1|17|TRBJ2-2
CASSKGGGTGNTGELFF
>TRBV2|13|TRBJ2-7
CASSRDNDYEQYF
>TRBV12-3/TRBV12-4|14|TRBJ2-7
CASSSPEHTYEQYF
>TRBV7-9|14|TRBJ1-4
CASSHSDRREKLFF
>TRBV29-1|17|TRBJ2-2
CSVEFLGETPNTGELFF
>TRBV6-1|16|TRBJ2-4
CASSPSGSLAKNIQYF
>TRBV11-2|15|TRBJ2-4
CASSSPGTGRNIQYF
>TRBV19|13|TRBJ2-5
CASSLRVGETQYF
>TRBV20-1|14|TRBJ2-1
CSASSLAVFHEQFF
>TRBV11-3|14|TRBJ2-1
CASSSSGRSNEQFF
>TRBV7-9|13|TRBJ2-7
CASGYRSDGEQYF
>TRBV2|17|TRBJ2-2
CASSAHLAVSNTGELFF
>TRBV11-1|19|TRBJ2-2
CASSLARTSGRPITGELFF
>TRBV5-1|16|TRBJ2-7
CASSLENTGAAYEQYF
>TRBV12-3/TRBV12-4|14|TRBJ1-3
CASSNTDSGNTIYF
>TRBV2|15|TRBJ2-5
CASSGTGRGQETQYF
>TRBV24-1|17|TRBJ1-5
CATSSRYRDKHHQPQHF
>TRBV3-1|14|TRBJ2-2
CASRSQENTGELFF
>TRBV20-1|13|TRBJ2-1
CSARGTSFPEQFF
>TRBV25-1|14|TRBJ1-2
CASSDQGANYGYTF
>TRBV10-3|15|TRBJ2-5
CAISFTGENQETQYF
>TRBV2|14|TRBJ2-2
CASSEWLAAGELFF
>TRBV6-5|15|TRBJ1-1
CASSYLSGGVGEAFF
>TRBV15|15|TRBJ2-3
CATSSLQGVSDTQYF
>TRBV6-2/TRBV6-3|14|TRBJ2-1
CASSYTTSLDEQFF
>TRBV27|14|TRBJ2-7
CASSLQGRVYEQYF
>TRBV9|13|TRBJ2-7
CASSGGESPGQYF
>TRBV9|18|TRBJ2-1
CASSDEDGQGYLYNEQFF
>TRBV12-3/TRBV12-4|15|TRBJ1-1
CASSAQTGVNTEAFF
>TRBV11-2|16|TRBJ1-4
CASSRQGASTNEKLFF
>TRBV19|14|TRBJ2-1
CASSKPRDYHEQFF
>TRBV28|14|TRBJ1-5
CASIPSGTGRPQHF
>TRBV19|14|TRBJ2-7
CASSAGLASEEQYF